Listed below are T cell receptor beta chains from one sample, sequenced in a study of beta chain features in type 1 diabetes. Assay used: immunoSEQ multiplex PCR; TCRdb lists only in-frame clones, some missing. The table shows about 190,000 clones, with approximately 7.8% occurring only once. Sequenced sample: central memory CD4+ T cells from blood. These receptors were collected from a woman in her thirties or forties with type 1 diabetes. CDR3s include the opening cysteine and the closing phenylalanine or tryptophan. A D gene is named only where the DNA matches it firmly. A clone size is listed for some rows: how often the clone was seen (once, few, many), or a class if it is expanded.

-	TRBV11-2	-	TRBJ2-7	CASSPFQGTAYEQYF	TGTGCCAGCAGCCCCTTTCAGGGCACGGCCTACGAGCAGTACTTC
many	TRBV7-2	TRBD1	TRBJ2-7	CASSLWQGASYEQYF	TGTGCCAGCAGCTTGTGGCAGGGGGCAAGCTACGAGCAGTACTTC
-	TRBV19	TRBD1	TRBJ1-1	CASSPWAGGTNTEAFF	TGTGCCAGTAGCCCCTGGGCAGGGGGGACAAACACTGAAGCTTTCTTT
once	TRBV28	-	TRBJ2-3	CASREDRYTQYF	TGTGCCAGCAGAGAAGACAGGTATACGCAGTATTTT
few	TRBV9	TRBD2	TRBJ2-1	CASSVGTSGYNEQFF	TGTGCCAGCAGCGTAGGTACTAGCGGTTACAATGAGCAGTTCTTC
few	TRBV18	TRBD2	TRBJ2-1	CASSPGQGGNEQFF	TGTGCCAGCTCACCTGGGCAGGGAGGGAATGAGCAGTTCTTC
-	TRBV30	TRBD1	TRBJ1-2	CAWSVDRPYYGYTF	TGTGCCTGGAGTGTGGACAGGCCCTACTATGGCTACACCTTC
-	TRBV7-2	-	TRBJ1-4	CASSRSLYATNEKLFF	TGTGCCAGCAGCCGAAGCCTCTATGCAACTAATGAAAAACTGTTTTTT
few	TRBV29-1	-	TRBJ1-4	CSVGERGAIVGEKLFF	TGCAGCGTTGGGGAACGGGGGGCGATTGTAGGTGAAAAACTGTTTTTT
-	TRBV27	-	TRBJ2-7	CASSLSRGPYEQYF	TGTGCCAGCAGTTTATCCAGAGGGCCCTACGAGCAGTACTTC
few	TRBV5-1	-	TRBJ1-1	CASSYTGTPDEAFF	TGCGCCAGCAGCTATACCGGGACTCCTGACGAAGCTTTCTTT
few	TRBV11-1	-	TRBJ2-5	CASTTGVEETQYF	TGTGCCAGCACCACCGGGGTAGAAGAGACCCAGTACTTC
-	TRBV4-2	-	TRBJ1-1	CASSQRSVNTEAFF	TGTGCCAGCAGCCAACGATCAGTCAACACTGAAGCTTTCTTT
few	TRBV7-2	TRBD1	TRBJ2-7	CASSDEGTAAYEQYF	TGTGCCAGCAGCGACGAAGGGACAGCGGCCTACGAGCAGTACTTC
-	TRBV23-1	-	TRBJ2-7	CASSQSPSYEQYF	TGCGCCAGCAGTCAATCCCCCTCCTACGAGCAGTACTTC
few	TRBV29-1	-	TRBJ2-2	CSVVRGADTGELFF	TGCAGCGTTGTACGGGGGGCGGACACCGGGGAGCTGTTTTTT
few	TRBV27	-	TRBJ1-1	CASSLSRDETEAFF	TGTGCCAGCAGTTTGTCCAGGGATGAAACTGAAGCTTTCTTT
-	TRBV5-4	-	TRBJ1-6	CASSARESYNSPLHF	TGTGCCAGCAGCGCCAGGGAATCCTATAATTCACCCCTCCACTTT
-	TRBV30	TRBD1	TRBJ1-3	CAWSARRGQGPGNTIYF	TGTGCCTGGAGTGCCCGTCGGGGACAGGGGCCTGGAAACACCATATATTTT
few	TRBV7-2	-	TRBJ2-2	CASSYRLRSTGELFF	TGTGCCAGCAGCTATAGACTAAGAAGCACCGGGGAGCTGTTTTTT
few	TRBV5-1	-	TRBJ2-5	CASSLGLRKEETQYF	TGCGCCAGCAGTCTCGGCCTCCGGAAGGAGGAGACCCAGTACTTC
few	TRBV27	TRBD1	TRBJ1-4	CASQKQGTGKLFF	TGTGCCAGCCAGAAACAGGGGACTGGAAAACTGTTTTTT
-	TRBV18	-	TRBJ1-1	CASSPKAQLNTEAFF	TGTGCCAGCTCACCAAAAGCACAGTTGAACACTGAAGCTTTCTTT
-	TRBV18	TRBD2	TRBJ2-5	CASSTGLLAGEETQYF	TGTGCCAGCTCAACGGGACTGTTAGCGGGGGAAGAGACCCAGTACTTC
-	TRBV5-1	-	TRBJ2-3	CASSLGGQSSTDTQYF	TGCGCCAGCAGCTTGGGCGGACAGTCGAGTACAGATACGCAGTATTTT
-	TRBV7-9	TRBD1	TRBJ1-2	CASSLASGGDGYTF	TGTGCCAGCAGCTTAGCTTCAGGGGGCGATGGCTACACCTTC
few	TRBV13	-	TRBJ1-2	CASSRDRLYGYTF	TGTGCCAGCAGCCGAGACAGGCTGTATGGCTACACCTTC
-	TRBV11-2	TRBD2	TRBJ2-1	CASSLPLAGVNEQFF	TGTGCCAGCAGCTTGCCACTAGCGGGAGTCAATGAGCAGTTCTTC